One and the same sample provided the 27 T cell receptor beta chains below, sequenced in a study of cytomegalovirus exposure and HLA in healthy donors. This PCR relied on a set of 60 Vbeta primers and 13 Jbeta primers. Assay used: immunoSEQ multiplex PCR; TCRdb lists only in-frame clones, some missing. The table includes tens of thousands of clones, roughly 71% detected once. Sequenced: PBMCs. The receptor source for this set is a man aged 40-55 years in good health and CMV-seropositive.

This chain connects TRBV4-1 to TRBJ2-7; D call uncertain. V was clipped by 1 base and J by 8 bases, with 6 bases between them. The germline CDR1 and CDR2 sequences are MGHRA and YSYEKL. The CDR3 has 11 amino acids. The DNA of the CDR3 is TGCGCCAGCAGCCAAGCCCTTAAGCAGTACTTC. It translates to CASSQALKQYF.

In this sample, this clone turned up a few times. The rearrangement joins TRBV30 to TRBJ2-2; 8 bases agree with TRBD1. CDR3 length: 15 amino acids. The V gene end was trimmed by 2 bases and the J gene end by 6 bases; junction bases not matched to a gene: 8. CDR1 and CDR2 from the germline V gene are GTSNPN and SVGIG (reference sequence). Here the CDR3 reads CAWSRWQGASGELFF. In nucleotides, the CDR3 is TGTGCCTGGAGTCGTTGGCAGGGGGCTTCCGGGGAGCTGTTTTTT.

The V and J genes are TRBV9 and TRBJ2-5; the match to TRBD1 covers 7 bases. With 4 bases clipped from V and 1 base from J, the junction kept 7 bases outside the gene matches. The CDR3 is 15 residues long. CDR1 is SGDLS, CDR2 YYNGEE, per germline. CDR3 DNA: TGTGCCAGCAGCCCCTGGACAGGCCTCCAAGAGACCCAGTACTTC. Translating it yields CASSPWTGLQETQYF.

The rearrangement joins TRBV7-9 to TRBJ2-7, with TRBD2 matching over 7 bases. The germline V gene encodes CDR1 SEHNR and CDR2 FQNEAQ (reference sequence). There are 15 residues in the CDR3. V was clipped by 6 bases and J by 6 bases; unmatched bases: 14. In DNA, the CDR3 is TGTGCCAGCAGTATTAAAGCGGGGCCGGCAGCCGAGCAGTACTTC. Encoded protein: CASSIKAGPAAEQYF.

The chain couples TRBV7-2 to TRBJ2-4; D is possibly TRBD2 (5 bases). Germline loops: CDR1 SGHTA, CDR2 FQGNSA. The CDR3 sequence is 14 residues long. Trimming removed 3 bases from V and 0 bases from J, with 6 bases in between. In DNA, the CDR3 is TGTGCCAGCAGCTTGAGGGAAGCCAAAAACATTCAGTACTTC. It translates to CASSLREAKNIQYF.

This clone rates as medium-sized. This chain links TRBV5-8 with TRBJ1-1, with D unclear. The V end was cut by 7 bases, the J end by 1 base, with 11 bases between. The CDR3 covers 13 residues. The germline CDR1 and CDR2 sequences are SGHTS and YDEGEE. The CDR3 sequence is CASRMSGNTEAFF. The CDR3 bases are TGTGCCAGCCGAATGTCGGGGAACACTGAAGCTTTCTTT.

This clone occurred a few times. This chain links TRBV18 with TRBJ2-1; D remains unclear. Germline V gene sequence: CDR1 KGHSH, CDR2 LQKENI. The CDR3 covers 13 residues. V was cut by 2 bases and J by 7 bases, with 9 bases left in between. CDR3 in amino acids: CASSPVLRNEQFF. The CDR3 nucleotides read TGTGCCAGCTCACCAGTCCTGAGGAATGAGCAGTTCTTC.

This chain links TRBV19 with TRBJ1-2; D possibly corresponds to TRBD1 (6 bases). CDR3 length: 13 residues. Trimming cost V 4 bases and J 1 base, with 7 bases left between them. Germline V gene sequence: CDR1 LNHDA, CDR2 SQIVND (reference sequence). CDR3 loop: CASSTQGNYGYTF. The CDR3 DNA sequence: TGTGCCAGTAGTACACAGGGTAACTATGGCTACACCTTC.

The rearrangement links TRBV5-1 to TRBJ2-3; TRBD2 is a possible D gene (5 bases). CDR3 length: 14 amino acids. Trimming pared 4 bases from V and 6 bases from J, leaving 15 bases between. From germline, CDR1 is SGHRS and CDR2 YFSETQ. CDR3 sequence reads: CASSLDSTPDTQYF. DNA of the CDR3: TGCGCCAGCAGCCTGGACTCCACCCCCGATACGCAGTATTTT.

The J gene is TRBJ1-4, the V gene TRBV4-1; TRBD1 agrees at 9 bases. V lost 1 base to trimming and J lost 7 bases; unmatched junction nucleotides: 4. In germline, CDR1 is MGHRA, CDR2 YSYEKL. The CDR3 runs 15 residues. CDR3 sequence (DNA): TGCGCCAGCAGCCAAGCCGGGACAGGGTTTGAAAAACTGTTTTTT. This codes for CASSQAGTGFEKLFF.

Here the CDR3 reads CASSLGGLMETQYF. The CDR3 bases are TGTGCCAGCAGCTTAGGTGGACTTATGGAGACCCAGTACTTC. The V call is TRBV7-2, the J call TRBJ2-5; tentatively, D is TRBD2 (5 bases). Germline assignment: CDR1 SGHTA and CDR2 FQGNSA. This CDR3 contains 14 residues. Trimming shortened V by 1 base and J by 5 bases, and 11 bases separated the two germline ends.

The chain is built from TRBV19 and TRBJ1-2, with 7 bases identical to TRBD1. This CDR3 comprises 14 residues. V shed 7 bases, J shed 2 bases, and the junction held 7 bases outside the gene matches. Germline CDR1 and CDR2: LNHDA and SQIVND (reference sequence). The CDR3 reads CASTRRDSNYGYTF. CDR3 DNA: TGTGCCAGTACCAGAAGGGACAGCAACTATGGCTACACCTTC. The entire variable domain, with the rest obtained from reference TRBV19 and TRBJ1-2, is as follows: DGGITQSPKYLFRKEGQNVTLSCEQNLNHDAMYWYRQDPGQGLRLIYYSQIVNDFQKGDIAEGYSVSREKKESFPLTVTSAQKNPTAFYLCASTRRDSNYGYTFGSGTRLTVV.

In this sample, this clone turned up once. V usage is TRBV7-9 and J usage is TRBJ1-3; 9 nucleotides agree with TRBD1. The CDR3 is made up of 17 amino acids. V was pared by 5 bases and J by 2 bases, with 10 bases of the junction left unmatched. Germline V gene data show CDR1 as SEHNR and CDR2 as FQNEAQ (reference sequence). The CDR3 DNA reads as TGTGCCAGCAGCCCTATGGACAGGGGTTTTACTGGAAACACCATATATTTT. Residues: CASSPMDRGFTGNTIYF.

The CDR3 loop reads CASSVSLLNSPLHF. For the CDR3, the DNA is TGTGCCAGCAGCGTTTCTCTATTAAATTCACCCCTCCACTTT. This chain uses TRBV9 with TRBJ1-6, with D unresolved. The V end lost 2 bases, the J end lost 7 bases, and 10 bases lay between the germline ends. The CDR3 extends over 14 amino acids. Germline-derived CDR1 and CDR2 are SGDLS and YYNGEE.

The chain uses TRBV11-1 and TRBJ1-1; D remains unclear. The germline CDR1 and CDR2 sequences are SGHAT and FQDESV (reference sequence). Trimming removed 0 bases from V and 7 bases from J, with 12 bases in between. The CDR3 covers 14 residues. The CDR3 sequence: CASSLAWSRDEAFF. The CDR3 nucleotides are TGTGCCAGCAGCTTAGCGTGGTCGAGGGATGAAGCTTTCTTT.

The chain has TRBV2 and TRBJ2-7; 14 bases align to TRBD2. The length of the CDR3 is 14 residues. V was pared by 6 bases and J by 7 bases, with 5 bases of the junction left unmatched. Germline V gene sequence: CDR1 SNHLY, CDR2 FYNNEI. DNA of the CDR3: TGTGCCAGCAGGACTAGCGGGGGGGCACAAGAGCAGTACTTC. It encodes CASRTSGGAQEQYF.

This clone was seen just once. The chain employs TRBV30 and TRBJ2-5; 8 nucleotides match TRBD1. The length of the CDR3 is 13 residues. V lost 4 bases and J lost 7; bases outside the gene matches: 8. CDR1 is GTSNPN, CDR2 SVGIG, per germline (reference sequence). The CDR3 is CAWNLAGQGTQYF. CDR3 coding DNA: TGTGCCTGGAATTTAGCAGGACAGGGGACCCAGTACTTC.

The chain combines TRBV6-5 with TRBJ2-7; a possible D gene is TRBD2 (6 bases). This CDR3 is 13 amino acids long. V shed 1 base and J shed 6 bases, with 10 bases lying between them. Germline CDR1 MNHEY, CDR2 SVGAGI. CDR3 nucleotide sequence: TGTGCCAGCAGTTACTGGGGGGACGGCGAGCAGTACTTC. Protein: CASSYWGDGEQYF.

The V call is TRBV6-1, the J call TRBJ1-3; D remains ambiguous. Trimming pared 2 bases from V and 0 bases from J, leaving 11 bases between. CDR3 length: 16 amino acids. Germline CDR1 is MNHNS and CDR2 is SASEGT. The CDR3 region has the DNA TGTGCCAGCAGTGAAAGTGCGGCCTACTCTGGAAACACCATATATTTT. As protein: CASSESAAYSGNTIYF.

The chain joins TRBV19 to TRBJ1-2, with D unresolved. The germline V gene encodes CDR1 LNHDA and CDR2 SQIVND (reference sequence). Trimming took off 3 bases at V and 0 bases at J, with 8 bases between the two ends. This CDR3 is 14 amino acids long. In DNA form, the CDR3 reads TGTGCCAGTAGTATTGAGGCAGCTAACTATGGCTACACCTTC. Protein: CASSIEAANYGYTF.

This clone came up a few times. The CDR3 bases are TGTGCCAGCAGTTCCTCCCGTCAACAGATAACGGCGTATTTT. Its translation: CASSSSRQQITAYF. The chain has TRBV27 and TRBJ2-3; D unclear. Germline assignment: CDR1 MNHEY and CDR2 SMNVEV (reference sequence). The ends were cut back, 4 bases at V and 14 bases at J, with 22 bases in the middle. The CDR3 extends over 14 amino acids.

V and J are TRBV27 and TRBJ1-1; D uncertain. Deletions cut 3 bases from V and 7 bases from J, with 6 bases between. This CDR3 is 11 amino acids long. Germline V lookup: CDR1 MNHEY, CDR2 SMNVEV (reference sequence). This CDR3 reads CASSFRVEAFF. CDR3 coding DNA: TGTGCCAGCAGTTTCCGGGTTGAAGCTTTCTTT.

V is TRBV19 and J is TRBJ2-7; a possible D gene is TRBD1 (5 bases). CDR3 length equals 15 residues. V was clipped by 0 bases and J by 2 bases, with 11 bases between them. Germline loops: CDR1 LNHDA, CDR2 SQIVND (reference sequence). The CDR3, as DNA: TGTGCCAGTAGTATAGATGCTCAGGGTACCTACGAGCAGTACTTC. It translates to CASSIDAQGTYEQYF.

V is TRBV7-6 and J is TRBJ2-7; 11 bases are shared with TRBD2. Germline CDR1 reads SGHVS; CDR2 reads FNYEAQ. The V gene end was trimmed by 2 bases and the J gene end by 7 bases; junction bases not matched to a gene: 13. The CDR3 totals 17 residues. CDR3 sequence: CASSLSRASGGSGEQYF. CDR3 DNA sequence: TGTGCCAGCAGCTTAAGTCGGGCTAGCGGGGGGTCGGGGGAGCAGTACTTC.

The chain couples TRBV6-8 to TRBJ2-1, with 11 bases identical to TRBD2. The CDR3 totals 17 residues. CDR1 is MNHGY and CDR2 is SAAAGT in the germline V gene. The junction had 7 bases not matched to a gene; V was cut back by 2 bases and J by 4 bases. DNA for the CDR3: TGTGCCAGCAGTTACCCGCTAGCGGGGGGAATGTACAATGAGCAGTTCTTC. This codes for CASSYPLAGGMYNEQFF.

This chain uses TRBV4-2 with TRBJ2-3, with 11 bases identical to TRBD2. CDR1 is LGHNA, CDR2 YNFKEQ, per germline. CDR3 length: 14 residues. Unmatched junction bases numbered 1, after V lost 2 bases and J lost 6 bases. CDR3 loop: CASSQRTSGDTQYF. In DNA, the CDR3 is TGTGCCAGCAGCCAACGGACTAGCGGGGATACGCAGTATTTT.

The CDR3 DNA reads as TGTGCCTGGTGGGACAGGGGAGGAAACACCATATATTTT. As protein: CAWWDRGGNTIYF. The gene calls are TRBV30 and TRBJ1-3; TRBD1 matches 10 bases. The J segment lost 4 bases and the V segment lost 5 bases, leaving 2 bases of the junction unmatched. The CDR3 spans 13 residues. Germline V gives CDR1 GTSNPN, CDR2 SVGIG (reference sequence).